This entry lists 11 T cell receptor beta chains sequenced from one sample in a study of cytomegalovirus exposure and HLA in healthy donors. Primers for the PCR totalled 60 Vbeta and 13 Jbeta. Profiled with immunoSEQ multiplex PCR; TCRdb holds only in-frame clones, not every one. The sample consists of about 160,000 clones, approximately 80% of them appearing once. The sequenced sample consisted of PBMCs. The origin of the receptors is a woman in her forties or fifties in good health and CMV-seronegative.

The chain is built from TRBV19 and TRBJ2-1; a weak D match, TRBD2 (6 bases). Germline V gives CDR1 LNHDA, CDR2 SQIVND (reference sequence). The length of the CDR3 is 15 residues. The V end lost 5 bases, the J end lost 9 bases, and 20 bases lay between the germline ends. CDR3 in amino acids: CASSVGLRRVGEQFF. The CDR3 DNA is TGTGCCAGTAGTGTGGGACTTCGAAGGGTAGGTGAGCAGTTCTTC. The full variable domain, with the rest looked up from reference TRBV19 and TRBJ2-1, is DGGITQSPKYLFRKEGQNVTLSCEQNLNHDAMYWYRQDPGQGLRLIYYSQIVNDFQKGDIAEGYSVSREKKESFPLTVTSAQKNPTAFYLCASSVGLRRVGEQFFGPGTRLTVL.

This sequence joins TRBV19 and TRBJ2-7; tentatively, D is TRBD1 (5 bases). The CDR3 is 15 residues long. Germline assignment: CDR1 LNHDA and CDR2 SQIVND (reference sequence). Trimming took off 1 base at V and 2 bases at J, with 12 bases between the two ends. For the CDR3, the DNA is TGTGCCAGTAGTATAGGGACGACAGATCCCTACGAGCAGTACTTC. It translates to CASSIGTTDPYEQYF.

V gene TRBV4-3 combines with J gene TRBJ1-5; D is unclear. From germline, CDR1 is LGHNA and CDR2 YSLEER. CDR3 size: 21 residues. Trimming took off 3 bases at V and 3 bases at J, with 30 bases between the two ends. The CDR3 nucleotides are TGCGCCAGCAGCCAGGACCCTCTGGCCGGGAGACTTGTTGGGGTCAATCAGCCCCAGCATTTT. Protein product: CASSQDPLAGRLVGVNQPQHF.

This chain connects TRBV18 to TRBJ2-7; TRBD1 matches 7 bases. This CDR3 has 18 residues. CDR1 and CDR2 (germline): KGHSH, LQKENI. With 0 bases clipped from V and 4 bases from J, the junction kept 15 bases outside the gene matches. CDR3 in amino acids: CASSPPGTAPSNSYEQYF. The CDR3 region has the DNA TGTGCCAGCTCACCACCGGGGACAGCGCCCTCAAACTCGTACGAGCAGTACTTC.

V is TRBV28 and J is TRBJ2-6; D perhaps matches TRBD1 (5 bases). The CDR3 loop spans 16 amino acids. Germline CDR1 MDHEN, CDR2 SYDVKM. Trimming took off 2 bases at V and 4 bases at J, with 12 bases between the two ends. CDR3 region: CASSLVGDAGANVLTF. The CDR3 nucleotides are TGTGCCAGCAGTTTAGTAGGGGATGCAGGGGCCAACGTCCTGACTTTC. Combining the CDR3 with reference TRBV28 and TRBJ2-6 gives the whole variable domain DVKVTQSSRYLVKRTGEKVFLECVQDMDHENMFWYRQDPGLGLRLIYFSYDVKMKEKGDIPEGYSVSREKKERFSLILESASTNQTSMYLCASSLVGDAGANVLTFGAGSRLTVL.

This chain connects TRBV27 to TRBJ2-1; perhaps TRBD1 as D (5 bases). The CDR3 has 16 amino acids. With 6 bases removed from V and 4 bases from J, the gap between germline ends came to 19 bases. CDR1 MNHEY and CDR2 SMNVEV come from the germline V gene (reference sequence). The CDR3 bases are TGTGCCAGCAGGACCACAGGTGTACCTCGTTACAATGAGCAGTTCTTC. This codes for CASRTTGVPRYNEQFF.

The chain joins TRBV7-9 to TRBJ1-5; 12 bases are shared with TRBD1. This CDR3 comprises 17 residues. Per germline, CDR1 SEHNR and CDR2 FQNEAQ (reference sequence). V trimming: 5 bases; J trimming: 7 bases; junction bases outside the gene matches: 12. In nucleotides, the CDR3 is TGTGCCAGCAGCCGAGGGACAGGGGGCTCCCTGGGGCAGCCCCAGCATTTT. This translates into CASSRGTGGSLGQPQHF. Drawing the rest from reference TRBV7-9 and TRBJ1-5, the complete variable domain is DTGVSQNPRHKITKRGQNVTFRCDPISEHNRLYWYRQTLGQGPEFLTYFQNEAQLEKSRLLSDRFSAERPKGSFSTLEIQRTEQGDSAMYLCASSRGTGGSLGQPQHFGDGTRLSIL.

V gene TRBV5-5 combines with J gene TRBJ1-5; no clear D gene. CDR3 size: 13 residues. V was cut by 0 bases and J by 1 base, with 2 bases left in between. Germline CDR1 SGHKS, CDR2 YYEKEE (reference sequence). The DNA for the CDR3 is TGTGCCAGCAGCTTGGTAAGCAATCAGCCCCAGCATTTT. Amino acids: CASSLVSNQPQHF.

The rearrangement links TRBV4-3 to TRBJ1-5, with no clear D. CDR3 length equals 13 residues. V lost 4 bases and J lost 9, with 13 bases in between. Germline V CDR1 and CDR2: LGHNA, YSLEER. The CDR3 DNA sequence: TGCGCCAGCAGCCTCGTGGGTGAGGGGCCCCAGCATTTT. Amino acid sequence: CASSLVGEGPQHF.

CDR3 nucleotide sequence: TGCAGCGTTGCTCACAAAAACACTGAAGCTTTCTTT. As protein: CSVAHKNTEAFF. This chain uses TRBV29-1 with TRBJ1-1; D unclear. Germline V lookup: CDR1 SQVTM, CDR2 ANQGSEA. CDR3 size: 12 residues. The V and J ends lost 4 bases and 2 bases respectively, with 8 bases between them. Based on the CDR3 plus reference TRBV29-1 and TRBJ1-1, the full variable domain is SAVISQKPSRDICQRGTSLTIQCQVDSQVTMMFWYRQQPGQSLTLIATANQGSEATYESGFVIDKFPISRPNLTFSTLTVSNMSPEDSSIYLCSVAHKNTEAFFGQGTRLTVV.

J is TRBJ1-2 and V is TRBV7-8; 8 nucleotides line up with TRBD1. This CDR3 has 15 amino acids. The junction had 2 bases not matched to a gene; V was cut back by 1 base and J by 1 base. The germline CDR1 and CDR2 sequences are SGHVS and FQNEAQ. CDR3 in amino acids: CASSLGDRGNYGYTF. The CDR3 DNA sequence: TGTGCCAGCAGCTTAGGAGACAGGGGTAACTATGGCTACACCTTC.